Included here is one TCR beta chain sequence, with context. The antigen it binds to is not known. No much larger clone exists at a distance of one base, and base qualities are not known. The germline V gene (reference sequence) provides CDR1 SGHKS and CDR2 YYEKEE. From the cysteine up to the phenylalanine, the CDR3 has a length of 12 residues. The DNA shown is the 36-base CDR3, in frame from base 1. V is pared back by 6 bases and J by 0 bases, with 6 bases lying between the germline termini. The library was prepared using multiplex PCR. Sequencing was carried out with an Illumina HiSeq 4000. To build TCR beta libraries, CDR3 regions were amplified by Arm-PCR using iRepertoire HTBI primers. Before sequencing, the PCR products went through gel purification. As for the authors' bioinformatics: A total of some 65 TRBV and some 15 TRBJ segments were identified across samples and were used for gene usage analysis of CDR3 amino acid clonotypes. COPE and FqMerger were used to merge the filtered high-quality paired reads into contigs. BLAST was used to align contigs to IMGT TRBV, TRBD and TRBJ reference genes, with CDR3 defined following IMGT. Clonotypes above 0.1% frequency were classified as highly expanded clones. Shannon entropy served as the measure of repertoire diversity, while the Gini coefficient captured V-J evenness. Clonotypes shared by more than one individual were considered public. In-frame beta chains were kept once TCRdb had trimmed the public reads at Q25 with fastp and called clones with MiXCR. Rows merge per CDR3 protein into single entries with the most common DNA and genes. Clone size and V and J calls follow TCRdb, not the original study. The sample table lists about 470,000 distinct CDR3 sequences, less than 25% of them with a count of one. The ten biggest clones cover about 8.3% of the sample.

The time point label on this specimen signifies: persistent/refractory GD, antithyroid drugs over 5 years with positive TRAb. For both TCR sequencing and RNA sequencing, RNA was extracted from PBMCs in TRIzol. The diagnosis of Graves' disease followed American Thyroid Association guidelines. The patients came from an endocrinology department in Xi'an, China. Each patient gave roughly 10 milliliters of peripheral blood, collected in an EDTA anticoagulant tube. Ficoll Paque Plus density gradient separation was used to isolate PBMCs, and no additional T cell sorting was done. An Agilent 2100 Bioanalyzer and agarose gel were used to assess RNA quality, and a NanoDrop 2000 was used to measure RNA concentration. This entry belongs to a study of regulatory T cells in long-lasting Graves disease (dated by TCRdb to the early 2020s). Study-wide context: Persistent Graves' disease was defined as persistently positive TSH receptor autoantibodies together with antithyroid drug treatment for over 5 years. This study used TCR sequencing and RNA sequencing of peripheral blood to compare persistent Graves' disease patients against newly diagnosed Graves' disease patients. The study was registered as a clinical trial and conducted in China. A total of 35 or so samples were covered by TCR sequencing, comprising some 13 persistent and 20 or so newly diagnosed Graves' disease patients. Antithyroid drugs had been taken for approximately ten years on average by persistent Graves' disease patients in the clinical cohort.

Overall results and qualifications from the work: Because the primary lesion, thyroid tissue, could not be accessed, the study looked at peripheral blood alone. Compared with newly diagnosed patients, patients with persistent Graves' disease had lower TCR Shannon entropy and fewer highly expanded clones, which suggests clonal expansion. Preferential use of TRBV28, TRBJ1-2 and TRBJ2-5 was observed in persistent disease, whereas TRBV20-1 and TRBJ2-1 were favored in newly diagnosed disease. The authors acknowledged the small sample size as a limitation that may reduce accuracy. Sequencing and analysis were limited to the TCR beta chain. Patients with persistent disease shared more public clonotypes (under 3,000) than newly diagnosed patients did (nearly 1,000).

The receptor chain draws on TRBV5-5 and TRBJ1-2; the D gene cannot be resolved reliably. This receptor was obtained from a female donor with Graves disease. Sequences were derived from peripheral blood mononuclear cells (PBMCs), sampled when the disease was refractory, from a patient treated with antithyroid drugs. The CDR3 region has the sequence CASTETNYGYTF. The nucleotide sequence is given as TGTGCCAGCACAGAGACTAACTATGGCTACACCTTC. Where the CDR3 stops, the reference TRBV5-5 and TRBJ1-2 genes take over; the full variable domain is DAGVTQSPTHLIKTRGQQVTLRCSPISGHKSVSWYQQVLGQGPQFIFQYYEKEERGRGNFPDRFSARQFPNYSSELNVNALLLGDSALYLCASTETNYGYTFGSGTRLTVV.